This T cell receptor (beta chain) emerged from a study of cytomegalovirus exposure and HLA in healthy donors. In the study overall: Early released data had around 89 million unique TCRs, all coming from HLA-typed donors. General study results and limits: Rarity marked most TCR sequences, yet some public TCRs occurred in many donors.

Donors sampled were nominally healthy, though unrecorded immune exposures were likely. In the case of this clone: Antigen specificity is unknown.

V was shortened by 9 bases and J by 6 bases, with 12 bases between the two germline ends. The CDR3 runs 12 residues. The germline V gene encodes CDR1 MNHNY and CDR2 SVGAGI (reference sequence). PCR amplification relied on 60 Vbeta primers (plus 13 Jbeta primers). Measured with immunoSEQ multiplex PCR; TCRdb has only the in-frame clones, and not every one. The sample totals tens of thousands of clones. The sample consisted of PBMCs. This sequence joins TRBV6-6 and TRBJ2-1, with a possible D match to TRBD1 (5 bases). This TCR came from a man between 18 and 29 years old in good health and CMV-seropositive. CDR3 DNA sequence: TGTGCCAGTGGGGCCCCGGGCAATGAGCAGTTCTTC. Translated, it gives CASGAPGNEQFF.